This T cell receptor (beta chain) appears in the sequencing data of a study of T-cell memory formation after mild COVID-19. CDR1 is SGHRS, CDR2 YFSETQ, per germline. CDR3 length equals 14 residues. The trim removed 0 bases at V and 6 bases at J, leaving 4 bases unmatched. Each CDR3 protein is one row after TCRdb ran MiXCR on the 5' RACE reads. This repertoire shows roughly 310,000 distinct CDR3 sequences, approximately 16% found once; its top ten account for around 20%. The source is a man between 18 and 29 years old who had mild COVID-19 (a few samples of this study predate the infection). Cell type and time point are not known. V and J are TRBV5-1 and TRBJ1-2, with TRBD1 matching over 8 bases. Sequences were obtained from PBMCs or a T cell subset sorted from them (not recorded which). CDR3 in amino acids: CASSLGQGIDGYTF. In nucleotides, the CDR3 is TGCGCCAGCAGCTTGGGACAGGGGATTGATGGCTACACCTTC.